This note documents a single T cell receptor (beta chain) sequence. Germline V CDR1 and CDR2: SNHLY, FYNNEI. Trimming shortened V by 5 bases and J by 9 bases, and 14 bases separated the two germline ends. This CDR3 comprises 13 residues. An assay was performed, and its level was deep. The data were produced by immunoSEQ multiplex PCR, yet TCRdb's version contains in-frame clones alone and is incomplete. This sample carries about 490,000 clones, approximately 80% of them seen once, and the ten largest clones take 9.5% to 15%. These data are taken from a study of shared clonotypes between healthy human individuals.

The chain is built from TRBV2 and TRBJ2-1; a weak D match, TRBD1 (6 bases). This clonotype was obtained from a woman between 35 and 50 years old in good health. Some clones in this sample may be carry-over from other donors' samples. The specimen sequenced was PBMCs. CDR3 region: CASSLQGLSEQFF. The CDR3 region has the DNA TGTGCCAGCAGTCTGCAGGGGCTGTCTGAGCAGTTCTTC.